One and the same sample provided the 14 T cell receptor beta chains below, sequenced in a study of Ad26.COV2.S vaccination and SARS-CoV-2 variants. The data were produced by immunoSEQ multiplex PCR, yet TCRdb's version contains in-frame clones alone and is incomplete. The repertoire holds more than 400,000 clones, with over 80% as singletons. Treatment reported: some 20 received Ad26.COV2.S at low or high dose, single or two shots; roughly 5 received placebo; per-sample allocation not given. After the first vaccine or placebo injection, samples were drawn on day 63. This specimen was peripheral blood, taken in a trial of Ad26.COV2.S vaccine versus placebo. The receptors were gathered from a person between 18 and 65 years old who received the Ad26.COV2.S COVID-19 vaccine or a placebo.

This clone was seen only once. The J gene is TRBJ2-1, the V gene TRBV24-1; TRBD1 is a possible D gene (7 bases). CDR3 length: 15 amino acids. The germline gives CDR1 KGHDR, CDR2 SFDVKD. Trimming shortened V by 2 bases and J by 1 base, and 8 bases separated the two germline ends. The CDR3 here is CATSDSGGSYNEQFF. Here the CDR3 DNA reads TGTGCCACCAGTGATTCAGGGGGGTCCTACAATGAGCAGTTCTTC.

This clone occurred a few times. The gene calls are TRBV4-3 and TRBJ1-1, with TRBD1 matching over 9 bases. The CDR3 length is 14 residues. V lost 2 bases to trimming and J lost 3 bases; unmatched junction nucleotides: 1. The V gene's germline CDR1 is LGHNA and CDR2 YSLEER. The CDR3 DNA follows: TGCGCCAGCAGCCAAACAGGGGGCTACACTGAAGCTTTCTTT. Translating it yields CASSQTGGYTEAFF.

The chain joins TRBV24-1 to TRBJ2-5; 11 bases align to TRBD1. J lost 4 bases, V lost 4 bases, and 4 bases had no gene match. The CDR3 has 15 residues. Germline values: CDR1 KGHDR, CDR2 SFDVKD. CDR3 in DNA: TGTGCCACCAGTGACCGGACAGGGGGCGTAGAGACCCAGTACTTC. Its translation is CATSDRTGGVETQYF.

This clone has a handful of counts. V usage is TRBV7-9 and J usage is TRBJ1-5, with a weak D call TRBD1 (6 bases). The germline gives CDR1 SEHNR, CDR2 FQNEAQ (reference sequence). There are 13 residues in the CDR3. Trimming stripped 1 base from V and 5 bases from J, with 6 bases between. The CDR3 loop reads CASSLEGDQPQHF. CDR3 coding DNA: TGTGCCAGCAGCTTAGAGGGGGATCAGCCCCAGCATTTT.

The chain recombines TRBV11-2 with TRBJ2-3; 16 bases are a match to TRBD2. From germline, CDR1 is SGHAT and CDR2 FQNNGV. J lost 1 base, V lost 5 bases, and 6 bases had no gene match. CDR3 length equals 18 residues. CDR3 loop: CASSVGTSGGAGTDTQYF. In DNA, the CDR3 is TGTGCCAGCAGCGTCGGGACTAGCGGGGGGGCTGGCACAGATACGCAGTATTTT. Complete variable domain (other parts from reference TRBV11-2 and TRBJ2-3): EAGVAQSPRYKIIEKRQSVAFWCNPISGHATLYWYQQILGQGPKLLIQFQNNGVVDDSQLPKDRFSAERLKGVDSTLKIQPAKLEDSAVYLCASSVGTSGGAGTDTQYFGPGTRLTVL.

This sequence joins TRBV5-1 and TRBJ2-1; 7 nucleotides agree with TRBD2. Looked up from germline, CDR1 is SGHRS and CDR2 is YFSETQ. The CDR3 length is 14 residues. The junction had 3 bases not matched to a gene; V was cut back by 0 bases and J by 6 bases. The CDR3: CASSLAGGFNEQFF. CDR3 bases: TGCGCCAGCAGCTTGGCGGGGGGTTTCAATGAGCAGTTCTTC.

The chain joins TRBV5-4 to TRBJ1-3, with D tentatively TRBD1 (5 bases). V was pared by 5 bases and J by 3 bases, with 9 bases between. CDR1 is SGHNT and CDR2 is YYREEE in the germline V gene (reference sequence). CDR3 length equals 13 residues. The CDR3 protein is CASRSGVGNTIYF. In DNA form, the CDR3 reads TGTGCCAGCAGGTCGGGGGTTGGAAACACCATATATTTT.

This clone appeared a single time. V usage is TRBV19 and J usage is TRBJ2-3, with D hard to call. Trimming took 7 bases from V and 2 from J, leaving 13 bases between them. Germline V gene lookup returns CDR1 LNHDA and CDR2 SQIVND (reference sequence). The CDR3 runs 14 residues. CDR3 nucleotides: TGTGCCAGTACCCCGGAACAGTCCACAGATACGCAGTATTTT. This codes for CASTPEQSTDTQYF.

The gene calls are TRBV29-1 and TRBJ2-3, with 9 bases that match TRBD2. Germline trimming cut 4 bases from V and 3 bases from J; bases unmatched to any gene: 17. The CDR3 length is 18 residues. Per the germline V gene, CDR1 is SQVTM and CDR2 is ANQGSEA. Here the CDR3 reads CSVVVSGGKDFRTDTQYF. Written as DNA, the CDR3 is TGCAGCGTTGTGGTGAGCGGGGGGAAGGACTTCAGGACAGATACGCAGTATTTT.

The V call is TRBV5-4, the J call TRBJ2-1; 8 positions agree with TRBD1. J was trimmed by 10 bases and V by 4 bases; bases with no gene match: 7. CDR1 and CDR2 (germline): SGHNT, YYREEE (reference sequence). The CDR3 covers 13 residues. This CDR3 reads CASSLTGVGEQFF. CDR3 nucleotide sequence: TGTGCCAGCAGCCTGACAGGGGTGGGGGAGCAGTTCTTC.

This rearrangement joins TRBV4-1 to TRBJ2-5; D is unresolved. The CDR3 runs to 16 residues. The V and J ends lost 3 bases and 0 bases respectively, with 14 bases between them. Germline CDR1 is MGHRA and CDR2 is YSYEKL. DNA for the CDR3: TGCGCCAGCAGCCAGCGTGACGGAGAGTACCAAGAGACCCAGTACTTC. This encodes CASSQRDGEYQETQYF.

This CDR3 is CASSLGPAKNEKLFF. The CDR3, as DNA: TGCGCCAGCAGCTTGGGCCCAGCAAAGAATGAAAAACTGTTTTTT. The rearrangement links TRBV5-1 to TRBJ1-4; no clear D gene. V was pared by 0 bases and J by 5 bases, with 11 bases between. The CDR3 is made up of 15 amino acids. The germline V gene has CDR1 SGHRS and CDR2 YFSETQ.

J is TRBJ1-5 and V is TRBV2; D perhaps matches TRBD1 (5 bases). The CDR3 covers 13 residues. CDR1 is SNHLY, CDR2 FYNNEI, per germline. Trimming took off 1 base at V and 6 bases at J, with 7 bases between the two ends. CDR3 DNA: TGTGCCAGCAGTGAAGGGGGCCCTCAGCCCCAGCATTTT. It yields the protein CASSEGGPQPQHF. The whole variable domain, filled in from reference TRBV2 and TRBJ1-5, reads EPEVTQTPSHQVTQMGQEVILRCVPISNHLYFYWYRQILGQKVEFLVSFYNNEISEKSEIFDDQFSVERPDGSNFTLKIRSTKLEDSAMYFCASSEGGPQPQHFGDGTRLSIL.

This chain joins TRBV5-1 and TRBJ2-3; D is undetermined. The germline V gene encodes CDR1 SGHRS and CDR2 YFSETQ. CDR3 length equals 14 residues. V lost 0 bases and J lost 1, with 6 bases in between. CDR3 region: CASSLGVRTDTQYF. In DNA, the CDR3 is TGCGCCAGCAGCTTGGGGGTACGCACAGATACGCAGTATTTT.